The source of this T cell receptor beta chain is a study of control samples from healthy donors and cancer patients. This CDR3 has 19 amino acids. Trimming removed 5 bases from V and 0 bases from J, with 23 bases in between. The germline V gene encodes CDR1 LNHDA and CDR2 SQIVND (reference sequence). Clones were sequenced by immunoSEQ multiplex PCR, and TCRdb holds only the in-frame ones, with some missing. The repertoire holds some 74,000 clones, with 65% to 85% as singletons. This receptor was taken from a man in his fifties or sixties in good health. The sequenced sample was blood. The J gene is TRBJ2-4, the V gene TRBV19, with D unclear. Here the CDR3 DNA reads TGTGCCAGTAGTCATACCCCCACGTCAGGTAGTGGAGCCAAAAACATTCAGTACTTC. Translation gives CASSHTPTSGSGAKNIQYF.